These 28 T cell receptor beta chains originate from one sample sequenced in a study of vaccination effects on CD4 cells after COVID-19. Assay: immunoSEQ multiplex PCR; the TCRdb copy retains only in-frame clones and omits some. The table has about 63,000 clones, 60% to 80% seen once. Their antigen targets remain unknown. Expansion with viral peptide pools was applied to antigen-specific CD4+ T cells by the ViraFEST assay prior to sequencing. Researchers isolated CD4+ T cells once roughly nine days of culture had elapsed. Absence of prior SARS-CoV-2 infection characterized the vaccine recipients, who showed negative nucleocapsid antibodies. The sample consisted of CD4+ T cells from PBMCs cultured with HCoV-OC43 spike peptides, taken before COVID-19 vaccination. Subset described: HCoV-OC43 spike overlapping peptide pool stimulation. All receptors come from a human donor who received a COVID-19 vaccine.

The chain joins TRBV5-5 to TRBJ2-7; possibly TRBD1 for D (5 bases). CDR3 length: 16 residues. Trimming took 0 bases from V and 6 from J, leaving 19 bases between them. CDR1 SGHKS and CDR2 YYEKEE come from the germline V gene (reference sequence). CDR3 residues: CASSLGATLQEREQYV. The CDR3 coding sequence is TGTGCCAGCAGCTTGGGGGCTACTCTACAGGAGCGCGAGCAGTACGTC.

This clone was observed once. The genes are TRBV7-9 and TRBJ2-5, with D possibly matching TRBD2 (7 bases). Germline V lookup: CDR1 SEHNR, CDR2 FQNEAQ (reference sequence). Trimming stripped 5 bases from V and 7 bases from J, with 17 bases between. CDR3 size: 14 residues. This CDR3 is CASSPLGGGGTQYF. The CDR3 bases are TGTGCCAGCAGCCCCCTGGGGGGAGGGGGGACCCAGTACTTC.

This clone was seen just once. The V gene is TRBV7-2, the J gene TRBJ2-2; 12 bases map to TRBD2. CDR3 length: 18 residues. Losses at the gene ends were 2 bases for V and 5 bases for J; bases not matched to a gene: 9. Looked up from germline, CDR1 is SGHTA and CDR2 is FQGNSA. CDR3 protein: CASSLSPSGGAWTGELFF. Here the CDR3 DNA reads TGTGCCAGCAGCTTATCCCCTAGCGGGGGGGCCTGGACCGGGGAGCTGTTTTTT.

The J gene is TRBJ1-1, the V gene TRBV27; no reliable D call. The CDR3 covers 14 residues. Germline loops: CDR1 MNHEY, CDR2 SMNVEV (reference sequence). Deletions cut 3 bases from V and 5 bases from J, with 13 bases between. CDR3 loop: CASSFRTPGTEAFF. CDR3 in DNA: TGTGCCAGCAGTTTTCGGACCCCGGGGACTGAAGCTTTCTTT.

This sequence joins TRBV19 and TRBJ1-4; 7 positions match TRBD1. The length of the CDR3 is 14 residues. V dropped 3 bases and J dropped 3; count of bases not matched to a gene: 1. CDR1 is LNHDA, CDR2 SQIVND, per germline (reference sequence). In nucleotides, the CDR3 is TGTGCCAGTAGTATCAGGGGGGCTAATGAAAAACTGTTTTTT. As protein: CASSIRGANEKLFF.

The J gene is TRBJ1-3, the V gene TRBV19; no reliable D call. Germline V gives CDR1 LNHDA, CDR2 SQIVND (reference sequence). The CDR3 runs to 13 residues. Deletions cut 6 bases from V and 0 bases from J, with 6 bases between. Written as DNA, the CDR3 is TGTGCCAGTAGCCTATCCTCTGGAAACACCATATATTTT. Encoded protein: CASSLSSGNTIYF.

V gene TRBV4-1 combines with J gene TRBJ2-1; TRBD1 matches at 11 bases. The CDR3 sequence is 15 residues long. Unmatched junction bases numbered 2, after V lost 4 bases and J lost 3 bases. Germline V gene lookup returns CDR1 MGHRA and CDR2 YSYEKL. This chain's CDR3 is CASSLGQGGYNEQFF. CDR3 nucleotides: TGCGCCAGCAGCCTGGGACAGGGGGGCTACAATGAGCAGTTCTTC.

The chain has TRBV2 and TRBJ1-3; 7 bases align to TRBD1. The germline CDR1 and CDR2 sequences are SNHLY and FYNNEI. V shed 7 bases and J 0 bases; nucleotides not matched to a gene: 6. The CDR3 length is 15 residues. In DNA form, the CDR3 reads TGTGCCAGCAAAAAGACAGGGTTCTCTGGAAACACCATATATTTT. The encoded protein is CASKKTGFSGNTIYF.

The chain links TRBV18 to TRBJ1-2; D is undetermined. This CDR3 has 16 residues. From germline, CDR1 is KGHSH and CDR2 LQKENI. V dropped 4 bases and J dropped 1 base, with 16 bases sitting between them. CDR3 nucleotide sequence: TGTGCCAGCTCACTTGCCGAGACCGCAATTAACTATGGCTACACCTTC. As protein: CASSLAETAINYGYTF. Filled out from reference TRBV18 and TRBJ1-2, the complete variable domain reads NAGVMQNPRHLVRRRGQEARLRCSPMKGHSHVYWYRQLPEEGLKFMVYLQKENIIDESGMPKERFSAEFPKEGPSILRIQQVVRGDSAAYFCASSLAETAINYGYTFGSGTRLTVV.

The rearrangement uses TRBV15 and TRBJ2-5; 7 bases align to TRBD2. The CDR3 totals 15 residues. Germline V CDR1 and CDR2: LNHNV, YYDKDF (reference sequence). V was clipped by 4 bases and J by 2 bases; unmatched bases: 7. Here the CDR3 DNA reads TGTGCCACCAGCATCCCCGGGGGGACGCAAGAGACCCAGTACTTC. Amino acid sequence: CATSIPGGTQETQYF. Looking up the rest from reference TRBV15 and TRBJ2-5 gives the full variable domain: DAMVIQNPRYQVTQFGKPVTLSCSQTLNHNVMYWYQQKSSQAPKLLFHYYDKDFNNEADTPDNFQSRRPNTSFCFLDIRSPGLGDTAMYLCATSIPGGTQETQYFGPGTRLLVL.

V usage is TRBV6-5 and J usage is TRBJ1-6, with a tentative D call TRBD1 (6 bases). This CDR3 comprises 15 residues. The germline V gene encodes CDR1 MNHEY and CDR2 SVGAGI. V lost 4 bases to trimming and J lost 8 bases, with 15 bases between them. CDR3 residues: CASSSYGGPDSPLHF. In nucleotides, the CDR3 is TGTGCCAGCAGTTCATACGGGGGGCCCGATTCACCCCTCCACTTT.

The V call is TRBV5-5, the J call TRBJ2-1; 14 nucleotides match TRBD2. The CDR3 is 18 amino acids. The V gene's germline CDR1 is SGHKS and CDR2 YYEKEE (reference sequence). Trimming removed 3 bases from V and 4 bases from J; junction bases left unmatched: 9. CDR3 residues: CASSWGWGLAGEYNEQFF. In DNA form, the CDR3 reads TGTGCCAGCAGCTGGGGGTGGGGACTAGCGGGGGAATACAATGAGCAGTTCTTC.

This clone was recorded once. V and J are TRBV24-1 and TRBJ2-2; weak D call: TRBD1 (5 bases). Looked up from germline, CDR1 is KGHDR and CDR2 is SFDVKD. With 4 bases removed from V and 0 bases from J, the gap between germline ends came to 17 bases. The CDR3 length is 18 residues. The CDR3 DNA sequence: TGTGCCACCAGTGACCCTCTGACAGAAGCCGCGAACACCGGGGAGCTGTTTTTT. Residues: CATSDPLTEAANTGELFF.

This chain connects TRBV7-2 to TRBJ1-2; TRBD1 matches 9 bases. This CDR3 has 15 residues. Germline assignment: CDR1 SGHTA and CDR2 FQGNSA. The junction had 8 bases not matched to a gene; V was cut back by 4 bases and J by 5 bases. CDR3 in amino acids: CASSYKLGQGYGYTF. The CDR3 nucleotides are TGTGCCAGCAGCTATAAACTAGGACAGGGGTATGGCTACACCTTC.

V is TRBV19 and J is TRBJ1-2, with TRBD1 as a possible D gene (5 bases). The CDR3 sequence is 10 residues long. Trimming shortened V by 6 bases and J by 8 bases, and 7 bases separated the two germline ends. CDR1 is LNHDA and CDR2 is SQIVND in the germline V gene (reference sequence). The CDR3, as DNA: TGTGCCAGTAGGGGGCTAGGCTACACCTTC. Encoded protein: CASRGLGYTF.

The J gene is TRBJ2-1, the V gene TRBV12-2; the table's D gene call, TRBD2, was not cross checked with the DNA. TRBV12-2 is a known pseudogene. The CDR3 consists of 14 residues. The CDR3 loop reads CASRQGGTLNEQFF. The CDR3 nucleotides read TGTGCAAGTCGCCAGGGAGGGACTCTCAATGAGCAGTTCTTC.

The V call is TRBV6-5, the J call TRBJ1-5, with D uncertain. Between the trimmed V and J ends, which lost 10 bases and 4 bases, there was a span of 11 bases. The CDR3 covers 12 residues. Germline values: CDR1 MNHEY, CDR2 SVGAGI. In DNA, the CDR3 is TGTGCCACGGGGAGGAAGAATCAGCCCCAGCATTTT. Translating gives CATGRKNQPQHF.

This chain links TRBV4-1 with TRBJ2-1; TRBD1 might be the D (6 bases). Germline V gene lookup returns CDR1 MGHRA and CDR2 YSYEKL. V gave up 4 bases and J gave up 5 bases, with 9 bases separating them. This CDR3 comprises 13 residues. CDR3 sequence reads: CASSPRQDNEQFF. CDR3 DNA sequence: TGCGCCAGCAGCCCCCGACAGGACAATGAGCAGTTCTTC.

The CDR3 here is CASSYPGGDTQYF. CDR3 sequence (DNA): TGTGCCAGCAGTTACCCCGGTGGTGATACGCAGTATTTT. This chain uses TRBV6-5 with TRBJ2-3; no reliable D call. The V end was cut by 2 bases, the J end by 6 bases, with 9 bases between. The CDR3 covers 13 residues. CDR1 and CDR2 (germline): MNHEY, SVGAGI.

The J gene is TRBJ2-3, the V gene TRBV19; weak D call: TRBD1 (5 bases). The CDR3 runs to 17 residues. V lost 3 bases and J lost 0, with 16 bases in between. Looked up from germline, CDR1 is LNHDA and CDR2 is SQIVND (reference sequence). For the CDR3, the DNA is TGTGCCAGTAGTATGGCACTACAGGTCAACAGCACAGATACGCAGTATTTT. Residues: CASSMALQVNSTDTQYF.

This clone showed up just once. The same CDR3 also results from other DNA sequences found in this sample. This chain uses TRBV6-1 with TRBJ1-1, with D hard to call. CDR1 and CDR2 from the germline V gene are MNHNS and SASEGT. The CDR3 is made up of 13 amino acids. V lost 1 base to trimming and J lost 2 bases, with 5 bases between them. CDR3 sequence (DNA): TGTGCCAGCAGTGAAGGAGCTAACACTGAAGCTTTCTTT. Protein sequence: CASSEGANTEAFF.

The chain has TRBV2 and TRBJ1-2, with 8 nucleotides matching TRBD1. Per germline, CDR1 SNHLY and CDR2 FYNNEI. The CDR3 has 15 amino acids. The junction had 7 bases not matched to a gene; V was cut back by 5 bases and J by 2 bases. This CDR3 is CASSIGQGLNYGYTF. In DNA form, the CDR3 reads TGTGCCAGCAGTATCGGACAGGGACTCAACTATGGCTACACCTTC.

V is TRBV6-4 and J is TRBJ2-1; 7 bases fit TRBD2. Germline lookup yields CDR1 MRHNA and CDR2 SNTAGT. With 6 bases clipped from V and 6 bases from J, the junction kept 8 bases outside the gene matches. The CDR3 has 14 residues. CDR3 region: CASSSRTGGNEQFF. DNA of the CDR3: TGTGCCAGCAGCTCCCGGACGGGGGGCAATGAGCAGTTCTTC.

DNA of the CDR3: TGTGCCAGCAGCTTGGCTGATACGCAGTATTTT. It encodes CASSLADTQYF. This chain links TRBV5-4 with TRBJ2-3; D gene uncertain. The V end was cut by 0 bases, the J end by 6 bases, with 2 bases between. The CDR3 is 11 residues long. In germline, CDR1 is SGHNT, CDR2 YYREEE (reference sequence).

The chain carries TRBV7-9 and TRBJ1-3; D is uncertain. The CDR3 has 15 residues. V lost 4 bases, J lost 0 bases, and 10 bases lay in between. Germline V gene lookup returns CDR1 SEHNR and CDR2 FQNEAQ (reference sequence). The CDR3 DNA sequence: TGTGCCAGCAGCTCAAATCCTTACTCTGGAAACACCATATATTTT. Amino acids: CASSSNPYSGNTIYF.

The V and J genes are TRBV5-6 and TRBJ2-7; D remains unclear. The germline CDR1 and CDR2 sequences are SGHDT and YYEEEE. Trimming took off 4 bases at V and 4 bases at J, with 9 bases between the two ends. The CDR3 length is 12 residues. The CDR3 reads CASSLRLYEQYV. DNA for the CDR3: TGTGCCAGCAGCCTCAGGCTGTACGAGCAGTACGTC.

The rearrangement uses TRBV7-2 and TRBJ2-1, with no clear D. This CDR3 is built from 16 residues. Germline loops: CDR1 SGHTA, CDR2 FQGNSA. V lost 3 bases to trimming and J lost 1 base, with 13 bases between them. The CDR3 nucleotides are TGTGCCAGCAGCTTCTACGTTATTTCTTCCTACAATGAGCAGTTCTTC. It yields the protein CASSFYVISSYNEQFF.

The chain uses TRBV4-2 and TRBJ2-5; 7 bases are shared with TRBD1. Per germline, CDR1 LGHNA and CDR2 YNFKEQ. J lost 1 base, V lost 6 bases, and 2 bases had no gene match. The CDR3 has 13 residues. The CDR3 DNA reads as TGTGCCAGCAGAGGGACAGCCCAAGAGACCCAGTACTTC. Its translation: CASRGTAQETQYF.